Described below is a single T cell receptor (beta chain) sequence and its context. Its specificity is unknown. This sample was taken from a study of cytomegalovirus exposure and HLA in healthy donors. While the first cohort had around 700 subjects, the donors belonged to the separate validation cohort of about 120 subjects. Sequencing used immunoSEQ multiplex PCR; TCRdb keeps in-frame clones, though not all of them. The repertoire consists of 250,000 to 350,000 clones, with 87% occurring once and the leading ten covering roughly 1.2%. Whole-study results and caveats: Reportedly, diagnosis of cytomegalovirus status by the classifier showed high specificity and sensitivity. TCR sequences were mostly rare, though some public TCRs occurred in many donors. In vitro experiments confirmed that three CMV-associated chains were specific for CMV antigens.

Per germline, CDR1 GTSNPN and CDR2 SVGIG (reference sequence). Trimming stripped 1 base from V and 5 bases from J, with 5 bases between. The CDR3 is made up of 12 amino acids. Sequenced material: PBMCs. The TCR was taken from a woman aged 25 to 39 in good health and CMV-seropositive. The chain uses TRBV30 and TRBJ2-2; D gene unclear. The CDR3 region is CAWSDRTGELFF. CDR3 nucleotide sequence: TGTGCCTGGAGTGACAGAACCGGGGAGCTGTTTTTT.